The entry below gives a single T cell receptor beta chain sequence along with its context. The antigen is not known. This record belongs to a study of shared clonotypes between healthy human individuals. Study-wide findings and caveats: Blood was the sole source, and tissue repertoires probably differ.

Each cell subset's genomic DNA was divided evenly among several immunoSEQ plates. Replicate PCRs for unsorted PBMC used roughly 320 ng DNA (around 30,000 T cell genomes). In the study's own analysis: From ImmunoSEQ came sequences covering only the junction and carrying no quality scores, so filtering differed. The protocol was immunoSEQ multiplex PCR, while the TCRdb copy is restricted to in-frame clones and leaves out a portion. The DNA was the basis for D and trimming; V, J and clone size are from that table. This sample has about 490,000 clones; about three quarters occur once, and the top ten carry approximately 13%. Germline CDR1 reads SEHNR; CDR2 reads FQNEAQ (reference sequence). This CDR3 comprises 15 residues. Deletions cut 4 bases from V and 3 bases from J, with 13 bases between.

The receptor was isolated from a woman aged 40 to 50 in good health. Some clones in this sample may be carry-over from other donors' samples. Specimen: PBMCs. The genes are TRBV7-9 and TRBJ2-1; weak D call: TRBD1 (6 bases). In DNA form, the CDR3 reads TGTGCCAGCAGCTCCCCCAGGGGCCTCTACAATGAGCAGTTCTTC. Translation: CASSSPRGLYNEQFF.